This T cell receptor beta chain was sequenced for a study of T cells after somatic rescue of genetic block. Assay used: immunoSEQ multiplex PCR; TCRdb lists only in-frame clones, some missing. The sample holds 110,000 or so clones, around nine tenths seen once. This clone has just one count. The CDR3 spans 17 residues. The ends were cut back, 0 bases at V and 6 bases at J, with 17 bases in the middle. CDR1 and CDR2 (germline): LGHNA, YSLEER. The chain uses TRBV4-3 and TRBJ1-4; D is uncertain. Sequencing was performed on peripheral blood mononuclear cells (PBMCs). This sequence was found in a woman aged 18-29 years. The CDR3, as DNA: TGCGCCAGCAGCCAAGATAGAGGCGGCCCTGAGGATGAAAAACTGTTTTTT. It codes for CASSQDRGGPEDEKLFF.